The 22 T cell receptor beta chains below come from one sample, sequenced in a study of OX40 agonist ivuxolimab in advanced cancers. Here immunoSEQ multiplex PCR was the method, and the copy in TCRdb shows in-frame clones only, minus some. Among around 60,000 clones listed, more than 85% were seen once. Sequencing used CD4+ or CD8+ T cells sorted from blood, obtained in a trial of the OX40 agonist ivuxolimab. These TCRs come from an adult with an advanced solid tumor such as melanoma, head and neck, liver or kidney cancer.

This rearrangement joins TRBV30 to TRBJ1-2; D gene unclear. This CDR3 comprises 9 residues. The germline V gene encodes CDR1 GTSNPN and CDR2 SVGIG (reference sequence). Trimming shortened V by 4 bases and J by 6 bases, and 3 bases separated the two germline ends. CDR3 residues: CAWMDGYTF. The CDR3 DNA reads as TGTGCCTGGATGGATGGCTACACCTTC.

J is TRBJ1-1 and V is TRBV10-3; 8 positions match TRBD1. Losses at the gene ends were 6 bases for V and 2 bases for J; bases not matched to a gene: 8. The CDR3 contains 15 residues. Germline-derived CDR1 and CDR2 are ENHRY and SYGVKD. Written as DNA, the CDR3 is TGTGCCATCAGAAAGAACGACAGGGGCAACACTGAAGCTTTCTTT. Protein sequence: CAIRKNDRGNTEAFF.

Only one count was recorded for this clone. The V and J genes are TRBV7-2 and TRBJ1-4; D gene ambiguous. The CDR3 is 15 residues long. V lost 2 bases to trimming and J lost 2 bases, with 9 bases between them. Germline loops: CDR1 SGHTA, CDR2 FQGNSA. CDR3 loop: CASSLWSGTNEKLFF. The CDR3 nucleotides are TGTGCCAGCAGCTTATGGTCGGGGACTAATGAAAAACTGTTTTTT.

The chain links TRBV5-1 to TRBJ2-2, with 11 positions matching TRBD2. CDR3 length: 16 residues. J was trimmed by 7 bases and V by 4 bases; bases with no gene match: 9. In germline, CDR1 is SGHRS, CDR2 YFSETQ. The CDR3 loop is CASSLTSGIGLGELFF. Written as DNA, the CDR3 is TGCGCCAGCAGCCTGACTAGCGGGATTGGTCTCGGGGAGCTGTTTTTT.

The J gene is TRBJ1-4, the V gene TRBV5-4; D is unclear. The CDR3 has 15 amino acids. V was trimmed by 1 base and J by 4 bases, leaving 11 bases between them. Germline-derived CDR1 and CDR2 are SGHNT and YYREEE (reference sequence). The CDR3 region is CASSLFSGDNEKLFF. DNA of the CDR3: TGTGCCAGCAGCTTGTTTTCAGGCGATAATGAAAAACTGTTTTTT. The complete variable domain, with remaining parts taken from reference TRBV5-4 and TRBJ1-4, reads ETGVTQSPTHLIKTRGQQVTLRCSSQSGHNTVSWYQQALGQGPQFIFQYYREEENGRGNFPPRFSGLQFPNYSSELNVNALELDDSALYLCASSLFSGDNEKLFFGSGTQLSVL.

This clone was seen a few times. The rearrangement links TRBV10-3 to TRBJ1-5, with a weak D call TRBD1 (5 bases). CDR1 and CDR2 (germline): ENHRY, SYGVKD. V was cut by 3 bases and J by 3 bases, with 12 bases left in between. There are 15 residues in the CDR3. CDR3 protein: CAISEPSGYNQPQHF. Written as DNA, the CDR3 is TGTGCCATCAGTGAACCATCAGGGTACAATCAGCCCCAGCATTTT.

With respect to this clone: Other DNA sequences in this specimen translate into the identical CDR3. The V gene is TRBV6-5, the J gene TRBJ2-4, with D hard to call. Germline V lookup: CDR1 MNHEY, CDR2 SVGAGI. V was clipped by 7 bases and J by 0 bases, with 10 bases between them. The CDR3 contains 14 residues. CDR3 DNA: TGTGCCAGCAAGAGTGGGTTAGCCAAAAACATTCAGTACTTC. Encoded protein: CASKSGLAKNIQYF.

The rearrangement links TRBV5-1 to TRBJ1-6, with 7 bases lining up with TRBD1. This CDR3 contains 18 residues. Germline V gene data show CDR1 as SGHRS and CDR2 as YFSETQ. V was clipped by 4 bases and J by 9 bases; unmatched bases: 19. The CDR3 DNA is TGCGCCAGCAGCCCAATCGGCTCCACAGGGGCTGGGGGTTCACCCCTCCACTTT. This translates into CASSPIGSTGAGGSPLHF.

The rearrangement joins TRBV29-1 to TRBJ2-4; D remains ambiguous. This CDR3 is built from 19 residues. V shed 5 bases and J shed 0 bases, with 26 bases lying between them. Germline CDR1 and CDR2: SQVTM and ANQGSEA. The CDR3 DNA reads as TGCAGCGTTCTCGCAACGGCAGGCGATCTGATCCTAGCCAAAAACATTCAGTACTTC. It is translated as CSVLATAGDLILAKNIQYF.

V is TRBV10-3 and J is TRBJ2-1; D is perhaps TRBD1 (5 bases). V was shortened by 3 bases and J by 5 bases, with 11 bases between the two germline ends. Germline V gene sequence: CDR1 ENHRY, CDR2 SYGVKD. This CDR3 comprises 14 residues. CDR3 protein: CAISEYNRNNEQFF. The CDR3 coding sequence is TGTGCCATCAGTGAATATAACAGGAACAATGAGCAGTTCTTC.

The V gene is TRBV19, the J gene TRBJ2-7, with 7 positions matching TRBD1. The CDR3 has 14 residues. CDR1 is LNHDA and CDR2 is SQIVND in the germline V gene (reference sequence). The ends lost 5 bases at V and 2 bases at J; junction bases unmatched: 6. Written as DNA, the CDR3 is TGTGCCAGTAGTGTCGGACAGGCCACCTACGAGCAGTACTTC. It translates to CASSVGQATYEQYF.

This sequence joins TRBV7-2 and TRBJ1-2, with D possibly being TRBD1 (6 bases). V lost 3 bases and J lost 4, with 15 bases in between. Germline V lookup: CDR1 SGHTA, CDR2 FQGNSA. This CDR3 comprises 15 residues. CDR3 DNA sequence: TGTGCCAGCAGCTTTCGGGCAGGGGATGCCTATGGCTACACCTTC. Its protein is CASSFRAGDAYGYTF.

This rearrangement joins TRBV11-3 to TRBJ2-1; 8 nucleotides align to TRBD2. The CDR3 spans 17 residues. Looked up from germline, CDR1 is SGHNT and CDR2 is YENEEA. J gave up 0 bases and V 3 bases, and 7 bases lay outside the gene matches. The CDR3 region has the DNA TGTGCCAGCAGCTTGACTTGGCGGGGGGCCTCCTACAATGAGCAGTTCTTC. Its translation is CASSLTWRGASYNEQFF.

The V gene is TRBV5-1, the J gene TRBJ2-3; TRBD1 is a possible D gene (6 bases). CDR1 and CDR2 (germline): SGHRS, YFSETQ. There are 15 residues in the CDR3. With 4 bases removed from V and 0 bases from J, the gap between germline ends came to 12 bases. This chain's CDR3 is CASSRQEPSTDTQYF. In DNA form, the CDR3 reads TGCGCCAGCAGCCGACAGGAACCTAGCACAGATACGCAGTATTTT.

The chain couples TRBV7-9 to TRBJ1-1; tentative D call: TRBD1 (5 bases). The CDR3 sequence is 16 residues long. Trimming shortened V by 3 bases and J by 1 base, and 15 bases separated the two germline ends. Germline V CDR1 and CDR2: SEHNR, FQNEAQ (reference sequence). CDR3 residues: CASSFEGARRNTEAFF. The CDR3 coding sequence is TGTGCCAGCAGCTTTGAAGGGGCGCGAAGGAACACTGAAGCTTTCTTT.

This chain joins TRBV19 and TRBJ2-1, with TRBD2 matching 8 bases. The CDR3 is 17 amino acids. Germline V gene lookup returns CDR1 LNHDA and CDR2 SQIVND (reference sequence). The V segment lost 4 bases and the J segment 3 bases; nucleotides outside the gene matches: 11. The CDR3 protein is CASSKSGTSGNYNEQFF. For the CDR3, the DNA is TGTGCCAGTAGTAAATCCGGTACTAGCGGAAACTACAATGAGCAGTTCTTC.

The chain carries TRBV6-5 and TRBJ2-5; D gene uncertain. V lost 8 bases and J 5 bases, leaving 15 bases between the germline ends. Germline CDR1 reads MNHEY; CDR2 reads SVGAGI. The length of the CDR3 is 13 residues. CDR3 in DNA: TGTGCCAGCCGAGCCGGGCTACGGGAGACCCAGTACTTC. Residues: CASRAGLRETQYF.

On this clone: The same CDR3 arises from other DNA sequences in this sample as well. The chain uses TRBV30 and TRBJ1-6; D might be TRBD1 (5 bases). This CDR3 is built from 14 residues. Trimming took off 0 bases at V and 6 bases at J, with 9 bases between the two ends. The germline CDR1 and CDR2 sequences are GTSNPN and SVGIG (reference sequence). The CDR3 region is CAWSVGGSNSPLHF. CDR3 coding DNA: TGTGCCTGGAGTGTTGGGGGGAGTAATTCACCCCTCCACTTT.

The DNA of the CDR3 is TGTGCCAGCAATACACAGCGGGAGGTAATTGATACGCAGTATTTT. This encodes CASNTQREVIDTQYF. V and J are TRBV6-6 and TRBJ2-3; 9 positions agree with TRBD2. J lost 6 bases, V lost 7 bases, and 11 bases had no gene match. CDR1 is MNHNY and CDR2 is SVGAGI in the germline V gene (reference sequence). The CDR3 loop spans 15 amino acids.

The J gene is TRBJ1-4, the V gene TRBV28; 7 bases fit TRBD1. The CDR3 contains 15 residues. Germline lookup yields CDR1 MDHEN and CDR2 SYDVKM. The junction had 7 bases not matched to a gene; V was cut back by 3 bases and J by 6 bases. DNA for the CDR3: TGTGCCAGCAGTTTGACACTCCAGGGGGATGAAAAACTGTTTTTT. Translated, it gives CASSLTLQGDEKLFF.

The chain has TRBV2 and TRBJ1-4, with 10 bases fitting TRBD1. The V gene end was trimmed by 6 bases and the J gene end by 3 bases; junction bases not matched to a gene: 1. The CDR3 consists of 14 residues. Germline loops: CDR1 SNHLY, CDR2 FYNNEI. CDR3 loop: CASRGTGANEKLFF. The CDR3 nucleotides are TGTGCCAGCAGAGGGACAGGGGCTAATGAAAAACTGTTTTTT.

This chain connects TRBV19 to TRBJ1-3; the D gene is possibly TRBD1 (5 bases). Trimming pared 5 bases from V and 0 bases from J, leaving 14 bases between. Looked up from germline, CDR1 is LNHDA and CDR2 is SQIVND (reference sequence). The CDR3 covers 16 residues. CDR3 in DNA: TGTGCCAGTAGTTGGACACCTCGCCGCTCTGGAAACACCATATATTTT. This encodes CASSWTPRRSGNTIYF.